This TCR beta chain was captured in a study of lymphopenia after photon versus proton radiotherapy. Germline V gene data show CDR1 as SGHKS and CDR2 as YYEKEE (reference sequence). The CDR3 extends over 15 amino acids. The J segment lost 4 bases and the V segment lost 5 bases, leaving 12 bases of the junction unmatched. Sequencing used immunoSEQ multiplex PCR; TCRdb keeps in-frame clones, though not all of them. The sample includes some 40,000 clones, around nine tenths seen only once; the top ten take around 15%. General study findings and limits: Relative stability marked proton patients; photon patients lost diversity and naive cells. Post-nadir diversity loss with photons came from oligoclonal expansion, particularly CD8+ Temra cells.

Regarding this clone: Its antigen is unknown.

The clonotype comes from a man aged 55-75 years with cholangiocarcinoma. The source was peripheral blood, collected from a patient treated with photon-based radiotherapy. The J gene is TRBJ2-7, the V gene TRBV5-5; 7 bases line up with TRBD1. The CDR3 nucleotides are TGTGCCAGCAGTCACCCCGTCCCGGGACAGTACGAGCAGTACTTC. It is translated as CASSHPVPGQYEQYF.